This passage covers 13 T cell receptor beta chains from one sample sequenced in a study of blood T cell repertoires in COVID-19. Assay used: immunoSEQ multiplex PCR; TCRdb lists only in-frame clones, some missing. The sample has 150,000 to 200,000 clones, 70% to 85% seen once. Sequencing used PBMCs or T cells enriched from blood (not recorded which). All receptors come from a woman between 50 and 59 years old who had recovered from COVID-19.

This chain links TRBV18 with TRBJ2-7; TRBD1 might be the D (5 bases). Per germline, CDR1 KGHSH and CDR2 LQKENI. V was trimmed by 4 bases and J by 3 bases, leaving 7 bases between them. The CDR3 runs 12 residues. DNA for the CDR3: TGTGCCAGCTCACGCGACAGCTACGAGCAGTACTTC. It yields the protein CASSRDSYEQYF. Full variable domain (outside the CDR3, taken from reference TRBV18 and TRBJ2-7): NAGVMQNPRHLVRRRGQEARLRCSPMKGHSHVYWYRQLPEEGLKFMVYLQKENIIDESGMPKERFSAEFPKEGPSILRIQQVVRGDSAAYFCASSRDSYEQYFGPGTRLTVT.

This clone was seen a handful of times. The rearrangement uses TRBV4-1 and TRBJ1-5; D not certain. The CDR3 runs to 15 residues. Trimming shortened V by 3 bases and J by 5 bases, and 14 bases separated the two germline ends. Per germline, CDR1 MGHRA and CDR2 YSYEKL. CDR3 in amino acids: CASSHGPGRDQPQHF. The CDR3 bases are TGCGCCAGCAGCCACGGGCCCGGGAGAGATCAGCCCCAGCATTTT.

This clone has a single count. CDR3 in amino acids: CATSDPTGKDTQYF. DNA for the CDR3: TGTGCCACCAGTGACCCGACAGGGAAAGATACGCAGTATTTT. The chain is built from TRBV24-1 and TRBJ2-3; TRBD1 agrees at 7 bases. The junction had 5 bases not matched to a gene; V was cut back by 4 bases and J by 5 bases. The germline V gene encodes CDR1 KGHDR and CDR2 SFDVKD. The CDR3 consists of 14 residues.

The J gene is TRBJ2-1, the V gene TRBV24-1; 12 nucleotides match TRBD2. The CDR3 is 16 amino acids. V lost 3 bases and J lost 12; bases outside the gene matches: 11. Germline V gene lookup returns CDR1 KGHDR and CDR2 SFDVKD. The CDR3 protein is CATSDTGTSGSLGQFF. CDR3 in DNA: TGTGCCACCAGTGATACGGGGACTAGCGGGTCCCTTGGGCAGTTCTTC.

The chain joins TRBV7-8 to TRBJ1-6; 7 bases fit TRBD1. CDR3 size: 15 residues. Trimming cost V 5 bases and J 8 bases; bases outside gene matches: 9. Germline values: CDR1 SGHVS, CDR2 FQNEAQ. CDR3 nucleotide sequence: TGTGCCAGCAGCCCCGAGACAGGGTTAGATTCACCCCTCCACTTT. As protein: CASSPETGLDSPLHF.

This rearrangement joins TRBV20-1 to TRBJ2-3, with D unclear. V was shortened by 5 bases and J by 5 bases, with 8 bases between the two germline ends. Germline lookup yields CDR1 DFQATT and CDR2 SNEGSKA (reference sequence). The CDR3 sequence is 11 residues long. The CDR3 is CSAPLLDTQYF. CDR3 sequence (DNA): TGCAGTGCTCCCCTATTAGATACGCAGTATTTT.

The chain employs TRBV7-2 and TRBJ1-1; 7 positions agree with TRBD1. J lost 7 bases, V lost 3 bases, and 5 bases had no gene match. CDR1 and CDR2 from the germline V gene are SGHTA and FQGNSA. There are 13 residues in the CDR3. CDR3 sequence: CASSFRQGDEAFF. The CDR3 DNA reads TGTGCCAGCAGCTTCAGGCAGGGGGATGAAGCTTTCTTT.

In nucleotides, the CDR3 is TGTGCCAGCAGGCGGACAGGTGTCGATAGCACAGATACGCAGTATTTT. This encodes CASRRTGVDSTDTQYF. V gene TRBV2 combines with J gene TRBJ2-3; the match to TRBD1 covers 7 bases. Per germline, CDR1 SNHLY and CDR2 FYNNEI. The CDR3 sequence is 16 residues long. V gave up 6 bases and J gave up 0 bases; unmatched junction bases: 9.

This clone has just a few counts. The chain couples TRBV3-1 (or the pseudogene TRBV3-2) to TRBJ1-3; perhaps TRBD1 as D (5 bases). The germline gives CDR1 LGHDT, CDR2 YNNKEL (reference sequence). Trimming pared 4 bases from V and 4 bases from J, leaving 14 bases between. The CDR3 has 15 amino acids. The CDR3: CASSPDTMVGNTIYF. CDR3 sequence (DNA): TGTGCCAGCAGCCCGGACACGATGGTCGGAAACACCATATATTTT.

V and J are TRBV28 and TRBJ2-2; 11 bases agree with TRBD1. Germline V lookup: CDR1 MDHEN, CDR2 SYDVKM. The CDR3 runs 18 residues. V shed 3 bases and J 0 bases; nucleotides not matched to a gene: 6. The CDR3 region is CASSFLPGQGANTGELFF. In DNA form, the CDR3 reads TGTGCCAGCAGTTTCCTTCCGGGACAGGGGGCGAACACCGGGGAGCTGTTTTTT.

J is TRBJ2-7 and V is TRBV4-1; TRBD2 aligns across 9 bases. The CDR3 extends over 16 amino acids. Germline CDR1 MGHRA, CDR2 YSYEKL. V gave up 0 bases and J gave up 4 bases; unmatched junction bases: 7. The CDR3 nucleotides read TGCGCCAGCAGCCAAGATCTACGGCGGGAGGGGTACGAGCAGTACTTC. Its translation: CASSQDLRREGYEQYF.

V usage is TRBV5-1 and J usage is TRBJ1-1; 8 nucleotides line up with TRBD1. The trim removed 4 bases at V and 1 base at J, leaving 3 bases unmatched. The germline V gene encodes CDR1 SGHRS and CDR2 YFSETQ. The CDR3 covers 14 residues. CDR3 coding DNA: TGCGCCAGCAGCCAAGGGACAGGGAACACTGAAGCTTTCTTT. This codes for CASSQGTGNTEAFF.

This rearrangement joins TRBV25-1 to TRBJ2-7; D may be TRBD1 (5 bases). This CDR3 region has 15 residues. Germline V gives CDR1 MGHDK, CDR2 SYGVNS. The ends were cut back, 2 bases at V and 3 bases at J, with 14 bases in the middle. The CDR3 DNA is TGTGCCAGCAGTGAAACCCAGGGCCGACGCTACGAGCAGTACTTC. Amino acid sequence: CASSETQGRRYEQYF.